The 25 T cell receptor beta chains presented below share a single source sample, sequenced in a study of blood T cell repertoires in COVID-19. The protocol was immunoSEQ multiplex PCR, while the TCRdb copy is restricted to in-frame clones and leaves out a portion. This table holds a few hundred thousand clones, approximately 90% found once. The specimen was peripheral blood. These receptor sequences come from a woman aged 55-69 years with COVID-19, enrolled during active disease.

V is TRBV2 and J is TRBJ2-5; D is undetermined. Germline V lookup: CDR1 SNHLY, CDR2 FYNNEI. The CDR3 extends over 12 amino acids. V was shortened by 8 bases and J by 0 bases, with 7 bases between the two germline ends. The CDR3: CASERYQETQYF. The CDR3 DNA reads as TGTGCCAGCGAGCGTTACCAAGAGACCCAGTACTTC.

The genes are TRBV30 and TRBJ1-5; 7 nucleotides agree with TRBD1. Per germline, CDR1 GTSNPN and CDR2 SVGIG (reference sequence). V lost 0 bases and J lost 3; bases outside the gene matches: 11. This CDR3 has 17 residues. CDR3 amino acids: CAWSVRRLQGFNQPQHF. The CDR3 DNA reads as TGTGCCTGGAGTGTACGTCGTCTACAGGGGTTCAATCAGCCCCAGCATTTT.

This clone was seen only once. The chain links TRBV7-9 to TRBJ2-7; 9 nucleotides align to TRBD1. The trim removed 2 bases at V and 2 bases at J, leaving 4 bases unmatched. Germline assignment: CDR1 SEHNR and CDR2 FQNEAQ (reference sequence). This CDR3 spans 15 amino acids. Written as DNA, the CDR3 is TGTGCCAGCAGCTTATCGGACAGGGGTACCTACGAGCAGTACTTC. It translates to CASSLSDRGTYEQYF. Drawing the rest from reference TRBV7-9 and TRBJ2-7, the complete variable domain is DTGVSQNPRHKITKRGQNVTFRCDPISEHNRLYWYRQTLGQGPEFLTYFQNEAQLEKSRLLSDRFSAERPKGSFSTLEIQRTEQGDSAMYLCASSLSDRGTYEQYFGPGTRLTVT.

This clone was recorded once. The chain combines TRBV9 with TRBJ1-2, with D possibly TRBD1 on 5 matching bases. This CDR3 comprises 15 residues. CDR1 SGDLS and CDR2 YYNGEE come from the germline V gene. The V end lost 4 bases, the J end lost 3 bases, and 16 bases lay between the germline ends. The CDR3 DNA follows: TGTGCCAGCAGCCGGGGGGAGTCTAGGGACTATGGCTACACCTTC. This translates into CASSRGESRDYGYTF.

The CDR3 region is CASSLWTGGASGYTF. DNA of the CDR3: TGTGCCAGCAGTTTATGGACAGGGGGCGCGAGTGGCTACACCTTC. This rearrangement joins TRBV28 to TRBJ1-2, with 10 bases lining up with TRBD1. Germline V CDR1 and CDR2: MDHEN, SYDVKM. This CDR3 is built from 15 residues. The V and J ends lost 0 bases and 7 bases, in that order; junction bases with no gene match: 5.

J is TRBJ2-4 and V is TRBV28; D is possibly TRBD2 (5 bases). The ends were cut back, 10 bases at V and 6 bases at J, with 22 bases in the middle. The CDR3 length is 15 residues. The germline V gene has CDR1 MDHEN and CDR2 SYDVKM. The CDR3: CATQTAAPGRNIQYF. CDR3 sequence (DNA): TGTGCCACCCAAACGGCAGCCCCTGGGAGAAACATTCAGTACTTC.

This chain joins TRBV4-1 and TRBJ2-7; 11 nucleotides agree with TRBD2. V dropped 3 bases and J dropped 2; count of bases not matched to a gene: 6. CDR3 size: 16 residues. Germline CDR1 reads MGHRA; CDR2 reads YSYEKL. The CDR3 DNA sequence: TGCGCCAGCAGCCATCAGGGACTAGCGGTGGCCTACGAGCAGTACTTC. Amino acid sequence: CASSHQGLAVAYEQYF.

The chain carries TRBV16 and TRBJ2-7; 12 positions match TRBD1. In germline, CDR1 is KGHSY, CDR2 FQNENV. After removal of 4 bases from V and 6 bases from J, the junction contained 4 bases not matched to a gene. This CDR3 region has 14 residues. The CDR3, as DNA: TGTGCCAGCAGCCTAGGGGACAGGGGGCTCGAGCAGTACTTC. Its translation is CASSLGDRGLEQYF. Full variable domain (missing parts from reference TRBV16 and TRBJ2-7): GEEVAQTPKHLVRGEGQKAKLYCAPIKGHSYVFWYQQVLKNEFKFLISFQNENVFDETGMPKERFSAKCLPNSPCSLEIQATKLEDSAVYFCASSLGDRGLEQYFGPGTRLTVT.

This chain links TRBV5-6 with TRBJ1-6; D is unresolved. The length of the CDR3 is 15 residues. V was clipped by 1 base and J by 7 bases, with 12 bases between them. Germline V gives CDR1 SGHDT, CDR2 YYEEEE. As DNA, the CDR3 is TGTGCCAGCAGCTTGCCTCTTGGGGAGAATTCACCCCTCCACTTT. Translation: CASSLPLGENSPLHF.

The chain is built from TRBV5-1 and TRBJ1-6; D is unclear. This CDR3 has 12 residues. V was cut by 3 bases and J by 8 bases, with 6 bases left in between. The V gene's germline CDR1 is SGHRS and CDR2 YFSETQ. This chain's CDR3 is CASSSSYSPLHF. The CDR3 DNA reads TGCGCCAGCAGCTCGTCTTATTCACCCCTCCACTTT.

The chain has TRBV10-2 and TRBJ2-1; 9 bases match TRBD2. CDR3 length: 15 amino acids. J lost 4 bases, V lost 6 bases, and 7 bases had no gene match. Germline V gene sequence: CDR1 WSHSY, CDR2 SAAADI. The CDR3 DNA reads TGCGCCAGCAGGGGACTAGCTGGTGGGTACAATGAGCAGTTCTTC. Translated: CASRGLAGGYNEQFF.

This chain joins TRBV4-1 and TRBJ2-3, with a possible D match to TRBD2 (5 bases). CDR1 and CDR2 from the germline V gene are MGHRA and YSYEKL. CDR3 length: 15 residues. V lost 0 bases and J lost 7, with 14 bases in between. The CDR3 region has the DNA TGCGCCAGCAGCCAAGATCACGGGGTGAGAAATACGCAGTATTTT. This sequence encodes CASSQDHGVRNTQYF.

This sequence joins TRBV4-1 and TRBJ2-1, with 7 bases identical to TRBD2. V dropped 4 bases and J dropped 6; count of bases not matched to a gene: 3. Germline V CDR1 and CDR2: MGHRA, YSYEKL. The CDR3 has 13 residues. The CDR3 coding sequence is TGCGCCAGCAGCCTAGAGCGGGGCAATGAGCAGTTCTTC. Its translation: CASSLERGNEQFF.

The rearrangement joins TRBV27 to TRBJ2-3, with TRBD1 as a possible D gene (6 bases). V was clipped by 6 bases and J by 5 bases, with 12 bases between them. The CDR3 totals 13 residues. CDR1 is MNHEY and CDR2 is SMNVEV in the germline V gene (reference sequence). The CDR3 spells CASRKGQQDTQYF. The CDR3 DNA reads as TGTGCCAGCAGGAAGGGACAACAAGATACGCAGTATTTT.

The chain has TRBV10-3 and TRBJ1-1; 8 nucleotides match TRBD1. The germline gives CDR1 ENHRY, CDR2 SYGVKD. The V gene end was trimmed by 7 bases and the J gene end by 11 bases; junction bases not matched to a gene: 12. CDR3 length: 13 residues. In DNA, the CDR3 is TGTGCCATCACCCTTGACAGGGGAGGGTTGGCTTTCTTT. Residues: CAITLDRGGLAFF.

V is TRBV7-2 and J is TRBJ1-3; D gene uncertain. Trimming pared 1 base from V and 0 bases from J, leaving 4 bases between. The germline gives CDR1 SGHTA, CDR2 FQGNSA. This CDR3 contains 14 residues. CDR3 bases: TGTGCCAGCAGCTTAGACAACTCTGGAAACACCATATATTTT. Translating gives CASSLDNSGNTIYF.

This rearrangement joins TRBV7-2 to TRBJ2-7; a possible D gene is TRBD1 (6 bases). The V end lost 5 bases, the J end lost 2 bases, and 16 bases lay between the germline ends. CDR1 is SGHTA and CDR2 is FQGNSA in the germline V gene. The CDR3 totals 15 residues. The CDR3 nucleotides are TGTGCCAGCAGCCAGTCCCAGGGGATTACCTACGAGCAGTACTTC. Protein sequence: CASSQSQGITYEQYF.

The DNA of the CDR3 is TGTGCCAGCAGCTTAGTTTTACTAGGAGAGAACACCGGGGAGCTGTTTTTT. This encodes CASSLVLLGENTGELFF. V usage is TRBV5-5 and J usage is TRBJ2-2, with D perhaps TRBD2 (5 bases). The V end was cut by 2 bases, the J end by 1 base, with 15 bases between. This CDR3 has 17 residues. From germline, CDR1 is SGHKS and CDR2 YYEKEE (reference sequence).

The V call is TRBV7-3, the J call TRBJ2-1; 9 positions match TRBD2. The junction had 9 bases not matched to a gene; V was cut back by 5 bases and J by 7 bases. The CDR3 spans 15 residues. CDR1 SGHTA and CDR2 FQGTGA come from the germline V gene. The CDR3 sequence is CASSPMRGGPNEQFF. As DNA, the CDR3 is TGTGCCAGCAGCCCTATGCGGGGGGGCCCGAATGAGCAGTTCTTC.

The table lists this clone with a count of one. The V gene is TRBV7-9, the J gene TRBJ2-7; 7 bases are a match to TRBD1. This CDR3 is built from 14 residues. Per the germline V gene, CDR1 is SEHNR and CDR2 is FQNEAQ (reference sequence). After removal of 5 bases from V and 4 bases from J, the junction contained 8 bases not matched to a gene. The CDR3 reads CASSADRQLYEQYF. In DNA form, the CDR3 reads TGTGCCAGCAGCGCGGACAGGCAGCTATACGAGCAGTACTTC.

The chain carries TRBV7-3 and TRBJ2-3, with 11 bases aligning to TRBD2. J gave up 0 bases and V 5 bases, and 1 base lay outside the gene matches. The V gene's germline CDR1 is SGHTA and CDR2 FQGTGA. The CDR3 spans 15 residues. This CDR3 reads CASSPSGGSTDTQYF. The CDR3, as DNA: TGTGCCAGCAGCCCTAGCGGGGGGAGCACAGATACGCAGTATTTT.

The chain uses TRBV29-1 and TRBJ2-3; the match to TRBD2 covers 7 bases. V trimming: 3 bases; J trimming: 0 bases; junction bases outside the gene matches: 3. There are 14 residues in the CDR3. The germline V gene encodes CDR1 SQVTM and CDR2 ANQGSEA. CDR3: CSVERGSSTDTQYF. CDR3 bases: TGCAGCGTTGAGCGGGGGAGTAGCACAGATACGCAGTATTTT.

The chain couples TRBV2 to TRBJ2-1; D is uncertain. Trimming removed 6 bases at V and 10 bases at J, with 10 bases between. The CDR3 consists of 11 residues. Per the germline V gene, CDR1 is SNHLY and CDR2 is FYNNEI. DNA for the CDR3: TGTGCCAGCAGGCAAGCCTTCGAGCAGTTCTTC. It translates to CASRQAFEQFF.

This clone was observed a few times. V and J are TRBV11-2 and TRBJ1-1, with 11 positions matching TRBD1. Germline trimming cut 0 bases from V and 4 bases from J; bases unmatched to any gene: 7. The CDR3 spans 17 residues. Germline lookup yields CDR1 SGHAT and CDR2 FQNNGV. This chain's CDR3 is CASSLDLGTGGSTEAFF. CDR3 DNA: TGTGCCAGCAGCTTAGATCTGGGGACAGGGGGAAGCACTGAAGCTTTCTTT.

The genes are TRBV28 and TRBJ2-7; D possibly corresponds to TRBD1 (6 bases). The V end was cut by 4 bases, the J end by 12 bases, with 13 bases between. The CDR3 has 11 amino acids. CDR1 is MDHEN and CDR2 is SYDVKM in the germline V gene. The CDR3 DNA reads as TGTGCCAGCAGTTCCCCCGGGACACTGTACTTC. This translates into CASSSPGTLYF. Using reference TRBV28 and TRBJ2-7 for the parts outside the CDR3, the full variable domain is DVKVTQSSRYLVKRTGEKVFLECVQDMDHENMFWYRQDPGLGLRLIYFSYDVKMKEKGDIPEGYSVSREKKERFSLILESASTNQTSMYLCASSSPGTLYFGPGTRLTVT.